Below are 18 T cell receptor beta chains sequenced from a single sample in a study of T-cell reconstitution after alpha-beta-depleted transplantation in children. The TCRbeta library incorporated unique molecular identifiers. TCRdb passed the PCR reads through MiXCR, listing each CDR3 protein once. The repertoire holds about 97,000 distinct CDR3 sequences, 4.5% to 7.5% seen once, with 5.5% to 7% in the top ten. The input for sequencing was PBMCs, mostly from graft donor cells, taken 60 days after TCRalphabeta/CD19-depleted stem cell transplant. The receptor source for this set is a female patient between 2 and 15 years old who had a stem cell transplant for Fanconi anemia, so the T cells may come from the graft donor.

The V call is TRBV30, the J call TRBJ1-4; no firm D call. Trimming pared 1 base from V and 2 bases from J, leaving 11 bases between. Looked up from germline, CDR1 is GTSNPN and CDR2 is SVGIG (reference sequence). The CDR3 contains 15 residues. This CDR3 is CAWSATRPTNEKLFF. In DNA, the CDR3 is TGTGCCTGGAGTGCAACCAGGCCGACTAATGAAAAACTGTTTTTT.

The sample holds many counts of this clonotype. The rearrangement uses TRBV5-1 and TRBJ2-2; unclear D gene. The CDR3 loop spans 11 amino acids. Trimming stripped 5 bases from V and 5 bases from J, with 4 bases between. Germline values: CDR1 SGHRS, CDR2 YFSETQ. The DNA for the CDR3 is TGCGCCAGCAGGGGGACCGGGGAGCTGTTTTTT. It codes for CASRGTGELFF.

This chain joins TRBV18 and TRBJ1-1, with D possibly matching TRBD1 (6 bases). This CDR3 region has 15 residues. Germline CDR1 and CDR2: KGHSH and LQKENI. V was clipped by 5 bases and J by 3 bases, with 16 bases between them. The CDR3 sequence: CASSSNRVGYTEAFF. Here the CDR3 DNA reads TGTGCCAGCTCATCTAACAGGGTCGGGTACACTGAAGCTTTCTTT.

This clonotype was counted at least ten times. The chain links TRBV15 to TRBJ2-7; TRBD2 aligns across 8 bases. CDR1 and CDR2 (germline): LNHNV, YYDKDF (reference sequence). This CDR3 comprises 14 residues. The V gene end was trimmed by 5 bases and the J gene end by 2 bases; junction bases not matched to a gene: 5. CDR3 residues: CATSALAEAYEQYF. In DNA, the CDR3 is TGTGCCACCAGCGCACTAGCGGAGGCCTACGAGCAGTACTTC.

This clonotype was observed a handful of times. The V gene is TRBV6-1, the J gene TRBJ2-1; TRBD2 agrees at 10 bases. Trimming at V came to 5 bases and at J to 6 bases, leaving 10 bases not matched to a gene. This CDR3 spans 16 amino acids. Germline V gives CDR1 MNHNS, CDR2 SASEGT. The CDR3 coding sequence is TGTGCCAGCAGTCCCCTAGCGGGAGTCATCGGCAATGAGCAGTTCTTC. Protein sequence: CASSPLAGVIGNEQFF.

This sequence joins TRBV3-1 and TRBJ2-3; D not certain. The CDR3 has 13 residues. Germline CDR1 LGHDT, CDR2 YNNKEL (reference sequence). The ends were cut back, 1 base at V and 5 bases at J, with 7 bases in the middle. The CDR3 nucleotides read TGTGCCAGCAGCCAAGTACGCGGAGATACGCAGTATTTT. Its protein is CASSQVRGDTQYF.

This clonotype was recorded many times. J is TRBJ2-5 and V is TRBV2; 7 nucleotides agree with TRBD1. The CDR3 extends over 14 amino acids. CDR1 and CDR2 (germline): SNHLY, FYNNEI. Trimming took 6 bases from V and 0 from J; bases not matched to a gene: 4. CDR3 nucleotides: TGTGCCAGCAGGGGGGACAGCTACCAAGAGACCCAGTACTTC. Amino acid sequence: CASRGDSYQETQYF.

This clonotype came up many times. CDR3 residues: CASSKTGTQETQYF. DNA of the CDR3: TGTGCCAGCAGCAAAACCGGGACGCAAGAGACCCAGTACTTC. The chain links TRBV5-5 to TRBJ2-5; D tentatively reads TRBD1 or TRBD2 (5 bases each). This CDR3 has 14 residues. Per the germline V gene, CDR1 is SGHKS and CDR2 is YYEKEE (reference sequence). Deletions cut 4 bases from V and 2 bases from J, with 12 bases between.

This clonotype was observed many times. The V and J genes are TRBV2 and TRBJ2-1; TRBD2 is a possible D gene (6 bases). The CDR3 is 15 residues long. CDR1 SNHLY and CDR2 FYNNEI come from the germline V gene. V lost 4 bases to trimming and J lost 2 bases, with 12 bases between them. DNA of the CDR3: TGTGCCAGCAGTGTACGCGGGGATACCTACAATGAGCAGTTCTTC. It translates to CASSVRGDTYNEQFF.

V is TRBV7-9 and J is TRBJ1-2; D is possibly TRBD1 (6 bases). CDR3 length equals 15 residues. Germline V gene sequence: CDR1 SEHNR, CDR2 FQNEAQ (reference sequence). V was trimmed by 3 bases and J by 2 bases, leaving 13 bases between them. The CDR3 protein is CASSLSGASNYGYTF. As DNA, the CDR3 is TGTGCCAGCAGCTTGTCAGGGGCCTCCAACTATGGCTACACCTTC.

This clonotype was recorded at least ten times. The chain combines TRBV18 with TRBJ2-6; tentative D call: TRBD1 (5 bases). The CDR3 is 17 residues long. Trimming took off 6 bases at V and 2 bases at J, with 17 bases between the two ends. Germline V lookup: CDR1 KGHSH, CDR2 LQKENI. CDR3 DNA sequence: TGTGCCAGCTCCAAAAACACCGACAGAGCTGGGGCCAACGTCCTGACTTTC. Translated: CASSKNTDRAGANVLTF.

This clonotype was seen a few times. Here the CDR3 reads CASTPNGETQYF. The CDR3 DNA is TGTGCCAGCACCCCCAACGGGGAGACCCAGTACTTC. The chain uses TRBV3-1 and TRBJ2-5; no firm D call. Germline V gene lookup returns CDR1 LGHDT and CDR2 YNNKEL (reference sequence). Trimming removed 7 bases from V and 5 bases from J, with 11 bases in between. This CDR3 contains 12 residues.

This clonotype was picked up many times. J is TRBJ2-1 and V is TRBV20-1; D ambiguous. There are 15 residues in the CDR3. Per germline, CDR1 DFQATT and CDR2 SNEGSKA (reference sequence). The V end was cut by 0 bases, the J end by 8 bases, with 17 bases between. CDR3 residues: CSARDFRARLDEQFF. In nucleotides, the CDR3 is TGCAGTGCTAGAGATTTTCGGGCCCGGCTCGATGAGCAGTTCTTC.

This clonotype was recorded many times. The chain recombines TRBV24-1 with TRBJ2-1; 10 bases are a match to TRBD2. Per the germline V gene, CDR1 is KGHDR and CDR2 is SFDVKD. J was trimmed by 1 base and V by 4 bases; bases with no gene match: 6. The CDR3 spans 17 residues. The CDR3 region has the DNA TGTGCCACCAGTGACCCAACTAGCGGGGTGTCCTACAATGAGCAGTTCTTC. This gives the protein CATSDPTSGVSYNEQFF.

In this sample, this clonotype turned up a few times. The J gene is TRBJ1-2, the V gene TRBV28; 8 nucleotides match TRBD1. In germline, CDR1 is MDHEN, CDR2 SYDVKM. The V segment lost 2 bases and the J segment 7 bases; nucleotides outside the gene matches: 9. The CDR3 is 15 amino acids. DNA for the CDR3: TGTGCCAGCAGTTTAATTCCAGGGGGCTTAGGTGGCTACACCTTC. Its translation: CASSLIPGGLGGYTF.

This clonotype has ten or more counts. This sequence joins TRBV20-1 and TRBJ2-7, with D possibly being TRBD2 (5 bases). Germline V gene data show CDR1 as DFQATT and CDR2 as SNEGSKA (reference sequence). This CDR3 is 16 amino acids long. V lost 0 bases, J lost 1 base, and 16 bases lay in between. The CDR3 reads CSARDYGTPGSYEQYF. CDR3 bases: TGCAGTGCTAGAGATTACGGCACCCCGGGGTCCTACGAGCAGTACTTC.

On this clonotype itself: The junction departs from germline at one end; a sequencing error may be responsible. The V gene is TRBV18, the J gene TRBJ2-3, with TRBD2 matching over 11 bases. This CDR3 has 16 residues. Germline-derived CDR1 and CDR2 are KGHSH and LQKENI. DNA for the CDR3: TGTACCAGCTCGCAGTCACTAGCGGGAGCGTCAGATACGCAGTATTTT. Its translation is CTSSQSLAGASDTQYF.

This clonotype was detected ten times or more. The chain couples TRBV5-6 to TRBJ2-7, with a weak D call TRBD2 (5 bases). The ends were cut back, 4 bases at V and 1 base at J, with 12 bases in the middle. Germline V gene sequence: CDR1 SGHDT, CDR2 YYEEEE. This CDR3 contains 14 residues. The CDR3 nucleotides are TGTGCCAGCAGCACCGGGATTTCATCCTACGAGCAGTACTTC. It specifies CASSTGISSYEQYF.